Presented here are 13 T cell receptor beta chains from one specimen sequenced in a study of blood T cell repertoires in COVID-19. Some clones are missing from TCRdb's copy, which holds only in-frame ones; the method was immunoSEQ multiplex PCR. The data contain about 240,000 clones, roughly 85% of them seen just once; the ten biggest clones take up less than 3.5%. The sequencing input was peripheral blood. The receptors were gathered from a woman between 18 and 29 years old with acute or convalescent COVID-19.

This clone has only a few counts. The chain couples TRBV10-3 to TRBJ2-7; 9 bases map to TRBD2. Germline V lookup: CDR1 ENHRY, CDR2 SYGVKD. This CDR3 comprises 12 residues. Trimming removed 6 bases from V and 12 bases from J; junction bases left unmatched: 9. CDR3 nucleotide sequence: TGTGCCATCAGCCAGGGACTAGCCCTAGGGTACTTC. Amino acids: CAISQGLALGYF.

Only one count was recorded for this clone. V usage is TRBV7-9 and J usage is TRBJ1-4; 7 positions agree with TRBD1. This CDR3 has 19 amino acids. J gave up 2 bases and V 5 bases, and 17 bases lay outside the gene matches. Per germline, CDR1 SEHNR and CDR2 FQNEAQ (reference sequence). The CDR3 protein is CASSMETGMGLSTNEKLFF. CDR3 DNA: TGTGCCAGCAGCATGGAGACAGGGATGGGTCTTTCGACTAATGAAAAACTGTTTTTT.

The V call is TRBV5-5, the J call TRBJ2-1; 8 bases agree with TRBD2. Germline V CDR1 and CDR2: SGHKS, YYEKEE (reference sequence). Trimming took 4 bases from V and 2 from J; bases not matched to a gene: 8. CDR3 length: 16 residues. CDR3 sequence (DNA): TGTGCCAGCAGCCGGACCCGGGAGGGCCCCTACAATGAGCAGTTCTTC. Translating it yields CASSRTREGPYNEQFF.

This chain links TRBV2 with TRBJ2-3; TRBD2 aligns across 7 bases. Germline values: CDR1 SNHLY, CDR2 FYNNEI. Trimming took 6 bases from V and 0 from J; bases not matched to a gene: 3. CDR3 length: 14 amino acids. The CDR3 spells CASRGGVSTDTQYF. CDR3 nucleotide sequence: TGTGCCAGCAGGGGGGGGGTTAGCACAGATACGCAGTATTTT.

The V call is TRBV6-1, the J call TRBJ1-2, with 8 bases lining up with TRBD1. The V gene's germline CDR1 is MNHNS and CDR2 SASEGT. V was clipped by 3 bases and J by 4 bases; unmatched bases: 10. The CDR3 is 16 amino acids. As DNA, the CDR3 is TGTGCCAGCAGTGAGTCTTCTACAGGGGGTGGCTATGGCTACACCTTC. Encoded protein: CASSESSTGGGYGYTF.

This sequence joins TRBV11-2 and TRBJ2-7; D may be TRBD2 (5 bases). Trimming took off 0 bases at V and 6 bases at J, with 15 bases between the two ends. The CDR3 has 15 amino acids. Germline V gene lookup returns CDR1 SGHAT and CDR2 FQNNGV. In DNA, the CDR3 is TGTGCCAGCAGCTTAGATCCCCAGGCGGGCCTCGAGCAGTACTTC. It codes for CASSLDPQAGLEQYF.

The chain joins TRBV4-3 to TRBJ2-7; tentative D call: TRBD1 (6 bases). The ends were cut back, 0 bases at V and 2 bases at J, with 14 bases in the middle. CDR1 and CDR2 from the germline V gene are LGHNA and YSLEER. CDR3 length: 16 residues. The CDR3: CASSQDGEWGPYEQYF. In nucleotides, the CDR3 is TGCGCCAGCAGCCAAGATGGGGAGTGGGGGCCCTACGAGCAGTACTTC.

This clone appeared many times. This chain connects TRBV7-8 to TRBJ2-7, with D possibly matching TRBD2 (7 bases). V shed 6 bases and J shed 1 base, with 19 bases lying between them. In germline, CDR1 is SGHVS, CDR2 FQNEAQ. The CDR3 is 16 residues long. Here the CDR3 DNA reads TGTGCCAGCAGAGGCAATCGGGGGGCGGAGTCCTACGAGCAGTACTTC. Residues: CASRGNRGAESYEQYF.

The J gene is TRBJ1-6, the V gene TRBV7-8; the match to TRBD1 covers 9 bases. CDR3 size: 14 residues. The germline gives CDR1 SGHVS, CDR2 FQNEAQ. V lost 5 bases and J lost 7; bases outside the gene matches: 3. The CDR3 loop reads CASSRGQGNSPLHF. CDR3 nucleotide sequence: TGTGCCAGCAGCCGAGGACAGGGGAATTCACCCCTCCACTTT.

V gene TRBV30 combines with J gene TRBJ2-7; D might be TRBD1 (5 bases). The V end was cut by 1 base, the J end by 3 bases, with 25 bases between. The CDR3 is 18 residues long. Germline CDR1 reads GTSNPN; CDR2 reads SVGIG (reference sequence). CDR3 DNA sequence: TGTGCCTGGAGTGCAAATCCCATAGACAGCCGGGCGAACTACGAGCAGTACTTC. Residues: CAWSANPIDSRANYEQYF. Based on the CDR3 plus reference TRBV30 and TRBJ2-7, the full variable domain is SQTIHQWPATLVQPVGSPLSLECTVEGTSNPNLYWYRQAAGRGLQLLFYSVGIGQISSEVPQNLSASRPQDRQFILSSKKLLLSDSGFYLCAWSANPIDSRANYEQYFGPGTRLTVT.

The rearrangement uses TRBV5-1 and TRBJ1-1; no reliable D call. CDR1 is SGHRS, CDR2 YFSETQ, per germline. The V and J ends lost 4 bases and 2 bases respectively, with 15 bases between them. The CDR3 extends over 15 amino acids. CDR3 nucleotides: TGCGCCAGCAGCCTCCGGCTACTACATAACACTGAAGCTTTCTTT. It is translated as CASSLRLLHNTEAFF.

The CDR3 loop is CASSTGEWTEAFF. The CDR3 region has the DNA TGTGCCAGCAGCACAGGGGAGTGGACTGAAGCTTTCTTT. V usage is TRBV7-2 and J usage is TRBJ1-1; the match to TRBD1 covers 7 bases. V shed 5 bases and J 5 bases; nucleotides not matched to a gene: 5. Germline CDR1 is SGHTA and CDR2 is FQGNSA. This CDR3 is 13 amino acids long. Full variable domain (missing parts from reference TRBV7-2 and TRBJ1-1): GAGVSQSPSNKVTEKGKDVELRCDPISGHTALYWYRQSLGQGLEFLIYFQGNSAPDKSGLPSDRFSAERTGGSVSTLTIQRTQQEDSAVYLCASSTGEWTEAFFGQGTRLTVV.

The V and J genes are TRBV27 and TRBJ2-5; D possibly corresponds to TRBD2 (7 bases). This CDR3 has 15 amino acids. Trimming shortened V by 3 bases and J by 5 bases, and 16 bases separated the two germline ends. The germline V gene has CDR1 MNHEY and CDR2 SMNVEV (reference sequence). The CDR3 DNA reads TGTGCCAGCAGTTTGGGGGGGGGCTATGGGGAGACCCAGTACTTC. Its protein product is CASSLGGGYGETQYF.